Below, one T cell receptor beta chain is given with its context. Its specificity is unknown. CDR3 length equals 11 residues. Germline V gene lookup returns CDR1 MDHEN and CDR2 SYDVKM. The sample comes from a study of T cells expressing NK-cell markers. Study background: Seven HCMV-seropositive donors and one seronegative donor made up the eight sequenced donors. Overall study findings and caveats: The leading position in the CD3+CD56-NKG2C+ fraction of several donors also went to these clonotypes.

Researchers built TCR beta cDNA using 5'RACE template switching with UMIs. From its re-call of the 5' RACE reads, TCRdb lists each CDR3 protein once, without DNA. This sample's table reports 140,000 to 150,000 distinct CDR3 sequences. Sequencing used blood T cells: a sorted CD56 or NKG2C T cell subset, CD4+ or CD8+ T cells, or bulk PBMC T cells (not recorded which). The J gene is TRBJ2-7, the V gene TRBV28; TCRdb picks TRBD1, but there is no DNA to check that call. This clonotype originated in a young man in good health. CDR3 in amino acids: CASTDGGEQYF.